Below, one T cell receptor beta chain is given with its context. Antigen unknown. The length of the CDR3 is 13 residues. V dropped 4 bases and J dropped 4 bases, with 8 bases sitting between them. Germline-derived CDR1 and CDR2 are LNHDA and SQIVND (reference sequence). These data belong to a study of CD4 T cells in relation to SARS-CoV-2 and coronaviruses. Study in general: After 10 days of antigen culture, PBMC TCR beta CDR3s were sequenced. Controls used an HIV-1 Nef peptide pool or no peptide.

TCRdb's table, derived via immunoSEQ multiplex PCR, lists solely in-frame clones and lacks some. This table holds some 22,000 clones, about 70% found once. Unexposed donor CD4+ T cells date from about 2011-2018, before the COVID-19 pandemic. Isolation of CD4+ T cells took place after less than 13 days in culture. As cell numbers allowed, unexposed-donor CD4+ T cells faced SARS-CoV-2 S/N and four cold-coronavirus spikes. Half the medium was replaced with IL-2 medium on days 3 and 7. Sequenced: CD4+ T cells from PBMCs, cultured in vitro. The clonotype was recovered from a human donor in good health. The rearrangement links TRBV19 to TRBJ1-5; possible D gene TRBD1, 5 bases. The CDR3 DNA reads TGTGCCAGTAGTAGGCCAGGGAATCAGCCCCAGCATTTT. It codes for CASSRPGNQPQHF.